The 6 T cell receptor beta chains below were found in one sample sequenced in a study of blood T cells in healthy people across ages (dated by TCRdb to 2014 to 2015). The protocol used for the library was 5' RACE. The run used an Illumina HiSeq 2500. The second PCR ran for about 7 to 11 cycles and used a J-beta primer mix along with a sample-barcoded 5' primer. Using fastp trimming at Q25 and MiXCR clonotype assembly, TCRdb reanalyzed the public sequencing data and kept in-frame beta chains. Every entry covers one CDR3 protein and lists the most common genes and DNA from its rows. For this sample the table gives about 1.4 million distinct CDR3 sequences, of which approximately 63% were detected only once. The top ten constitute 6.5% to 8% of the sample. The sequenced material came from blood. These receptors came from a man younger than 30 in good health.

The CDR3 DNA reads TGCAGTGCTCCCCCCCGGGACGCCAGCTCCTACAATGAGCAGTTCTTC. Protein: CSAPPRDASSYNEQFF. V is TRBV20-1 and J is TRBJ2-1; the D call may be TRBD1 or TRBD2 (5 bases each). Germline CDR1 reads DFQATT; CDR2 reads SNEGSKA (reference sequence). V was clipped by 5 bases and J by 0 bases, with 17 bases between them. The CDR3 runs to 16 residues.

This sequence joins TRBV10-3 and TRBJ1-1; the D is unclear. The CDR3 length is 13 residues. The germline gives CDR1 ENHRY, CDR2 SYGVKD. V lost 11 bases to trimming and J lost 1 base, with 14 bases between them. CDR3 amino acids: CAGRGAGNTEAFF. In DNA, the CDR3 is TGTGCCGGGAGAGGAGCGGGGAACACTGAAGCTTTCTTT.

There are a few counts of this clonotype. The DNA for the CDR3 is TGCGCCAGCTCCACTGGAGCCTCCACAGATACGCAGTATTTT. Amino acids: CASSTGASTDTQYF. V gene TRBV5-1 combines with J gene TRBJ2-3; no definite D call. The CDR3 runs to 14 residues. The ends were cut back, 7 bases at V and 2 bases at J, with 14 bases in the middle. The germline V gene has CDR1 SGHRS and CDR2 YFSETQ.

The rearrangement uses TRBV4-1 and TRBJ1-1, with 9 bases fitting TRBD1. The CDR3 runs 14 residues. Germline V gives CDR1 MGHRA, CDR2 YSYEKL. Trimming took 4 bases from V and 2 from J; bases not matched to a gene: 2. The CDR3 loop is CASSPQGANTEAFF. The CDR3 DNA reads TGCGCCAGCAGCCCACAGGGGGCAAACACTGAAGCTTTCTTT.

The V gene is TRBV4-1, the J gene TRBJ2-4; D may be TRBD2 (5 bases). TRBJ2-7 matches the DNA end more closely, so the J call is doubtful. Germline V gene sequence: CDR1 MGHRA, CDR2 YSYEKL. The CDR3 consists of 17 residues. In nucleotides, the CDR3 is TGCGCCAGCAGCCACGCCCCCAGTTCTGGGAGCTCCTACGAGCAGTACTTC. Its protein product is CASSHAPSSGSSYEQYF.

The gene calls are TRBV29-1 and TRBJ1-2, with 7 bases identical to TRBD1. The germline CDR1 and CDR2 sequences are SQVTM and ANQGSEA. The CDR3 consists of 14 residues. V lost 4 bases to trimming and J lost 7 bases; unmatched junction nucleotides: 12. This CDR3 reads CSVGGRGSPGGYTF. The CDR3 nucleotides are TGCAGCGTTGGGGGCAGGGGGTCCCCTGGTGGCTACACCTTC.